This T cell receptor (beta chain) was sequenced during a study of beta chain features in type 1 diabetes. Trimming took 7 bases from V and 0 from J, leaving 23 bases between them. This CDR3 has 17 residues. CDR1 and CDR2 (germline): SQVTM, ANQGSEA. As every portion of the isolated RNA was reverse transcribed, the sequencing read expressed TCRB transcripts. The average output of naive, central memory and regulatory T cell samples was approximately 3.8 million reads. Some clones are missing from TCRdb's copy, which holds only in-frame ones; the method was immunoSEQ multiplex PCR. The table lists 300,000 to 450,000 clones, around 13% of them singletons. A few counts support this clone.

V usage is TRBV29-1 and J usage is TRBJ2-3, with D maybe TRBD2 (6 bases). The clonotype comes from a man aged 18 to 30 in good health. The sequenced material came from naive CD4+ T cells from blood. CDR3 in DNA: TGCAGCGGGAGGGGTCAGATCGGCGGTTCTAGCACAGATACGCAGTATTTT. This gives the protein CSGRGQIGGSSTDTQYF.